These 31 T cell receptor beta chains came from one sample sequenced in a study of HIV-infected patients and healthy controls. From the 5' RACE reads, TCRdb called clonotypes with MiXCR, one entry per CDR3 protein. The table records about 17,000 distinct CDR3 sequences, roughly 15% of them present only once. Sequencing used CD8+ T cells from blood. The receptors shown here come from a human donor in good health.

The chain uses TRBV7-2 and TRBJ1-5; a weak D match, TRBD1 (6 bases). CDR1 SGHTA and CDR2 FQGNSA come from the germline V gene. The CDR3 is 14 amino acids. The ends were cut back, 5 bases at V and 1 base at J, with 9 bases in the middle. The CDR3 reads CASSPTGSNQPQHF. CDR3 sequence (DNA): TGTGCCAGCAGCCCGACAGGAAGCAATCAGCCCCAGCATTTT.

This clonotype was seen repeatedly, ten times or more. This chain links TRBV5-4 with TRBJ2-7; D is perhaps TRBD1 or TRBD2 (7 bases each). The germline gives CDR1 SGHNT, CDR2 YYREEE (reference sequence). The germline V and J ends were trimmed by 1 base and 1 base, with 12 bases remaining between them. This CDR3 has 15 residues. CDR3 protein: CASSLQQGGSYEQYF. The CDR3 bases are TGTGCCAGCAGCTTGCAGCAGGGGGGGTCCTACGAGCAGTACTTC.

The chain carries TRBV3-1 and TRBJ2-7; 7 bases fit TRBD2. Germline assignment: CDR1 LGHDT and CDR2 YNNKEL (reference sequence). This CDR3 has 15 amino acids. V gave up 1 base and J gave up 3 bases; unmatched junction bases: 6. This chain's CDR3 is CASSQATSSFYEQYF. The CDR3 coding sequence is TGTGCCAGCAGCCAAGCGACTAGCTCTTTCTACGAGCAGTACTTC.

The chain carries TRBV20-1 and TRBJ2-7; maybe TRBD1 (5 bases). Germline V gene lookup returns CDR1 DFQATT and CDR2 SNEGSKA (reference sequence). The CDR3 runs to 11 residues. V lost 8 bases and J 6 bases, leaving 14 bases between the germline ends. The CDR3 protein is CSTRLRGEQYF. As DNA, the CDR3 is TGCAGTACGCGATTAAGGGGCGAGCAGTACTTC.

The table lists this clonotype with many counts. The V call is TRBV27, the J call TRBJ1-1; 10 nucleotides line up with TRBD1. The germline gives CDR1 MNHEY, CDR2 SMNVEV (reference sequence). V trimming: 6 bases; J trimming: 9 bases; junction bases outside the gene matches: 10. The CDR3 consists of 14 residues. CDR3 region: CASSPTGGARKAFF. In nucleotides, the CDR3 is TGTGCCAGCAGCCCGACAGGGGGCGCGCGAAAAGCTTTCTTT.

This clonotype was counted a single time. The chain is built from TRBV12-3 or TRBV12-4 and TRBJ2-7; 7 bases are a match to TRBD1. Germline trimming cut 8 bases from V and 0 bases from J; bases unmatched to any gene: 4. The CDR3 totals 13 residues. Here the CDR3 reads CASQGQNSYEQYF. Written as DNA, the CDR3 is TGTGCCAGCCAGGGACAGAACTCCTACGAGCAGTACTTC.

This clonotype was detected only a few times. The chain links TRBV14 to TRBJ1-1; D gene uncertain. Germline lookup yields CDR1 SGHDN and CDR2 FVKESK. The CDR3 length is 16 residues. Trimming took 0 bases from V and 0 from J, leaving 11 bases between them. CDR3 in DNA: TGTGCCAGCAGCCAAGATTGGGCGGAGTTGAACACTGAAGCTTTCTTT. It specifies CASSQDWAELNTEAFF.

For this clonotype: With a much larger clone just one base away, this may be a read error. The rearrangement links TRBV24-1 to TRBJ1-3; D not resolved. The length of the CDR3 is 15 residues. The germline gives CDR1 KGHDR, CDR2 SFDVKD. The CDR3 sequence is CATSDPTSSGNIIYF. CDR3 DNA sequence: TGTGCCACCAGTGACCCGACGAGCTCTGGAAACATCATATATTTT.

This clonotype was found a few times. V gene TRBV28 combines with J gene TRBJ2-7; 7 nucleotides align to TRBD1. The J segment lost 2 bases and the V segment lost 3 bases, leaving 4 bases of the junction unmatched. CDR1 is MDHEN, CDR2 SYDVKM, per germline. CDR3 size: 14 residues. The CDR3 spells CASSFVGQTYEQYF. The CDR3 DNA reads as TGTGCCAGCAGTTTCGTGGGACAGACCTACGAGCAGTACTTC.

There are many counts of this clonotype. CDR3 amino acids: CASSLSYGTEFENIQYF. The DNA of the CDR3 is TGTGCCAGCTCACTCAGTTACGGGACAGAGTTCGAAAACATTCAGTACTTC. This chain uses TRBV18 with TRBJ2-4; 7 bases map to TRBD1. Looked up from germline, CDR1 is KGHSH and CDR2 is LQKENI. After removal of 4 bases from V and 5 bases from J, the junction contained 14 bases not matched to a gene. This CDR3 has 17 amino acids.

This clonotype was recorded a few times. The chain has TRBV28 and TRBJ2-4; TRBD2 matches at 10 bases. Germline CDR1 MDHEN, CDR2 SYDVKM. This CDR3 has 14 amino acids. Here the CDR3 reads CACRGSGRSNIQYF. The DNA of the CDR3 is TGTGCATGCAGGGGTAGCGGGAGGAGTAACATTCAGTACTTC.

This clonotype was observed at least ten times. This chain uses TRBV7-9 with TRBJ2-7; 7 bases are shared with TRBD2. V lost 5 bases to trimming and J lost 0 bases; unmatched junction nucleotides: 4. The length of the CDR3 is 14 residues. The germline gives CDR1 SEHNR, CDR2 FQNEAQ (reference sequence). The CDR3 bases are TGTGCCAGCAGCCGGGGGGAGAGCTCCTACGAGCAGTACTTC. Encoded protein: CASSRGESSYEQYF.

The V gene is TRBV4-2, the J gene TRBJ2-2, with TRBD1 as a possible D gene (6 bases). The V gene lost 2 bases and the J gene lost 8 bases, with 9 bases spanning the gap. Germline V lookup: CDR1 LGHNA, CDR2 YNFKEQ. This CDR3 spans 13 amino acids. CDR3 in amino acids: CASSQNRGGELFF. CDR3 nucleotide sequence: TGTGCCAGCAGCCAAAATAGGGGGGGGGAGCTGTTTTTT.

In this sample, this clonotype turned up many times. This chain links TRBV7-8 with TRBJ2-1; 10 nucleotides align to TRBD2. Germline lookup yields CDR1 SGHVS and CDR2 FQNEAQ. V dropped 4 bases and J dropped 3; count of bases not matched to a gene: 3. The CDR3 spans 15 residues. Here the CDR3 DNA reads TGTGCCAGCAGCTGGACTAGCGGACACTACAATGAGCAGTTCTTC. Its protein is CASSWTSGHYNEQFF.

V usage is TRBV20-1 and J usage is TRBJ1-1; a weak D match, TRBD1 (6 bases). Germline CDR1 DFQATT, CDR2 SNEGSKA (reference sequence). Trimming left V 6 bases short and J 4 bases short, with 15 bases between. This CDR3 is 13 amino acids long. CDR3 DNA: TGCAGTGCCTCGGCAGGGGAGAGCACTGAAGCTTTCTTT. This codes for CSASAGESTEAFF.

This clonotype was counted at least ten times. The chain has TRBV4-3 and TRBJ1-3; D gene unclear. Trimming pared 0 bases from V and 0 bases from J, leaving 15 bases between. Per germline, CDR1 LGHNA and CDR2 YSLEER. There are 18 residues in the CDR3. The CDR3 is CASSQDWVEDLSGNTIYF. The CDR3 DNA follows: TGCGCCAGCAGCCAAGATTGGGTGGAAGACCTCTCTGGAAACACCATATATTTT.

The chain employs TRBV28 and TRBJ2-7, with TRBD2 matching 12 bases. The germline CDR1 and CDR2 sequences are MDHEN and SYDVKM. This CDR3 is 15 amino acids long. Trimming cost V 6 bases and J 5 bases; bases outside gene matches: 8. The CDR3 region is CASSFLAGGPDEQYF. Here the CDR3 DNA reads TGTGCCAGCAGCTTTCTAGCGGGAGGGCCGGACGAGCAGTACTTC.

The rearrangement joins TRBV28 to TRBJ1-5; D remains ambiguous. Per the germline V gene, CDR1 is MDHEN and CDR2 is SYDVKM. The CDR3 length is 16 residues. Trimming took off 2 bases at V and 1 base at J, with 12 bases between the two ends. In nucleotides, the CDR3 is TGTGCCAGCAGTTTAATGGCGGGTATGAGCAATCAGCCCCAGCATTTT. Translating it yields CASSLMAGMSNQPQHF.

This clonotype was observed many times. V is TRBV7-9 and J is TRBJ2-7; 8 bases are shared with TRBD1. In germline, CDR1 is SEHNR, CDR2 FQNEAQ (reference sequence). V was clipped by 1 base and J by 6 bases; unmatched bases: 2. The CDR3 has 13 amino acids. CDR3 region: CASSLGTGSEQYF. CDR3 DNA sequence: TGTGCCAGCAGCTTAGGGACAGGGTCCGAGCAGTACTTC.

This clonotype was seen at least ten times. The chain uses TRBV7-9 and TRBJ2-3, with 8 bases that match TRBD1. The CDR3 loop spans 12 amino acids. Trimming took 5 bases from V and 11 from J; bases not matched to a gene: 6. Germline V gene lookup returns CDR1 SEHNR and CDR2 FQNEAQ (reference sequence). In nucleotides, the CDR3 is TGTGCCAGCAGCATGCTGACAGGGGTGCAGTATTTT. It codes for CASSMLTGVQYF.

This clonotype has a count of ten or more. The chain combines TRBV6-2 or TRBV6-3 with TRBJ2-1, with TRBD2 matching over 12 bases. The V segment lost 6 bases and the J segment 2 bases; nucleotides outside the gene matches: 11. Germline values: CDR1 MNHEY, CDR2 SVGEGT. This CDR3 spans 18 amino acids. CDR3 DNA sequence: TGTGCCAGCAGAGAGCTAGCGGGGGGGCCTTATCCCTACAATGAGCAGTTCTTC. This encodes CASRELAGGPYPYNEQFF.

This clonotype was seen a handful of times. CDR3 nucleotide sequence: TGCAGCGTTGCCGCCGGGACTAAGAACACCGGGGAGCTGTTTTTT. Translation: CSVAAGTKNTGELFF. The chain recombines TRBV29-1 with TRBJ2-2; 7 nucleotides line up with TRBD2. Germline V gene sequence: CDR1 SQVTM, CDR2 ANQGSEA. V shed 4 bases and J 1 base; nucleotides not matched to a gene: 6. This CDR3 comprises 15 residues.

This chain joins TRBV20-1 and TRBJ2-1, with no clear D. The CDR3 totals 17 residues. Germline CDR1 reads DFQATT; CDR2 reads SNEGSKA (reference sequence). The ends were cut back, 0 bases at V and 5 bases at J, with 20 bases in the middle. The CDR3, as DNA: TGCAGTGCTAGAGATAGGTGGAACAGTCCCCTTGACAATGAGCAGTTCTTC. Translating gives CSARDRWNSPLDNEQFF.

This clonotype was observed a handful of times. CDR3 region: CASSTLTGVNTEAFF. The CDR3 bases are TGTGCCAGCAGCACCCTGACAGGCGTTAACACTGAAGCTTTCTTT. The gene calls are TRBV5-5 and TRBJ1-1; D perhaps matches TRBD1 (6 bases). Germline V gene data show CDR1 as SGHKS and CDR2 as YYEKEE (reference sequence). V shed 4 bases and J shed 2 bases, with 15 bases lying between them. The CDR3 is made up of 15 amino acids.

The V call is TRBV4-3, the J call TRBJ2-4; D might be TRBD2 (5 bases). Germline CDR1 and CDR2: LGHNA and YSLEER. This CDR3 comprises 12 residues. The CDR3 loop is CVLVEGGNIQYF. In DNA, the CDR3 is TGCGTCCTAGTAGAGGGTGGAAACATTCAGTACTTC.

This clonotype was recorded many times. Here the CDR3 DNA reads TGTGCCAGCAGTTTAGGCCAAGACAAAAAGCAGTTCTTC. It codes for CASSLGQDKKQFF. The genes are TRBV12-3 or TRBV12-4 and TRBJ2-1; D gene ambiguous. Trimming shortened V by 1 base and J by 11 bases, and 12 bases separated the two germline ends. The CDR3 runs to 13 residues.

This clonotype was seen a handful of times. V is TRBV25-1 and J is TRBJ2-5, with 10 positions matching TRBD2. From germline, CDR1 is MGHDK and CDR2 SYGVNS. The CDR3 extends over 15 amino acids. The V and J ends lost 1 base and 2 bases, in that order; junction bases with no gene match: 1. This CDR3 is CASSESTSGQETQYF. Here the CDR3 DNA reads TGTGCCAGCAGTGAATCGACTAGCGGGCAAGAGACCCAGTACTTC.

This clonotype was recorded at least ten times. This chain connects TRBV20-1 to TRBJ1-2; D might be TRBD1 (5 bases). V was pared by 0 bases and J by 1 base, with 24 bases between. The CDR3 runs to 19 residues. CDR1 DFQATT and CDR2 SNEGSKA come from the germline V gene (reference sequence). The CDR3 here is CSARDNGQGRYDYNYGYTF. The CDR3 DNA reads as TGCAGTGCTAGAGATAACGGGCAGGGAAGATACGATTATAACTATGGCTACACCTTC.

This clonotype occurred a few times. This chain's CDR3 is CSVQGLDNQPQHF. The CDR3, as DNA: TGCAGTGTTCAGGGTTTGGACAATCAGCCCCAGCATTTT. V is TRBV20-1 and J is TRBJ1-5; D might be TRBD1 (5 bases). Germline V gene sequence: CDR1 DFQATT, CDR2 SNEGSKA (reference sequence). The CDR3 is 13 amino acids. V gave up 7 bases and J gave up 3 bases, with 13 bases separating them.

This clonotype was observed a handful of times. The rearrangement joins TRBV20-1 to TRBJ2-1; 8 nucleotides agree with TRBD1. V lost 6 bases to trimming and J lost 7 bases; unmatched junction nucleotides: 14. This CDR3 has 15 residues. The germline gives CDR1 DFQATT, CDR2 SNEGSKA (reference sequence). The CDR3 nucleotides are TGCAGTGCCCATACTCCCAGGGGGCATTTTAATGAGCAGTTCTTC. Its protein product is CSAHTPRGHFNEQFF.

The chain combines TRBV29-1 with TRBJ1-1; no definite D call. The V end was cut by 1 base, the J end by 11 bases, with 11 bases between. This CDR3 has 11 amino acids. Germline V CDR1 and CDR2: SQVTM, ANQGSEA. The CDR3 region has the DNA TGCAGCGTTGAAGTGGGTTGGGCCGCTTTCTTT. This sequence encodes CSVEVGWAAFF. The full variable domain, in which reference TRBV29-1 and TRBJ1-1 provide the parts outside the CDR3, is SAVISQKPSRDICQRGTSLTIQCQVDSQVTMMFWYRQQPGQSLTLIATANQGSEATYESGFVIDKFPISRPNLTFSTLTVSNMSPEDSSIYLCSVEVGWAAFFGQGTRLTVV.